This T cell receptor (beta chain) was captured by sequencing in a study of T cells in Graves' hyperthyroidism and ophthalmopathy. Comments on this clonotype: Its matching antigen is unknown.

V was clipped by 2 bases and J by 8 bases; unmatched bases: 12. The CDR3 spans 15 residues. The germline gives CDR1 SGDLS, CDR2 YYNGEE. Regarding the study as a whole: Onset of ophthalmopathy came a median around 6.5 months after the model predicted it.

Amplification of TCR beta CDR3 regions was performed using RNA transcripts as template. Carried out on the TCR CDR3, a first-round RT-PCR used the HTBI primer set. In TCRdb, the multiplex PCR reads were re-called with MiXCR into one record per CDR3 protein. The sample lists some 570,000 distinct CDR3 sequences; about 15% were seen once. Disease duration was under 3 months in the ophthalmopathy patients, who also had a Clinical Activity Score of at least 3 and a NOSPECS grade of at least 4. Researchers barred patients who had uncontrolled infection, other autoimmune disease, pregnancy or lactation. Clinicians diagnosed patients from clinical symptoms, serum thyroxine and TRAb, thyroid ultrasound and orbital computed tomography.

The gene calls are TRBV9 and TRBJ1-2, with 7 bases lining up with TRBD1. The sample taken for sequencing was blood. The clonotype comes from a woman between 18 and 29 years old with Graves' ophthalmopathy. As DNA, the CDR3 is TGTGCCAGCAGCGTCGCAGGGGGACCCTCGGAAGGCTACACCTTC. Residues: CASSVAGGPSEGYTF.